The 21 T cell receptor beta chains presented below share a single source sample, sequenced in a study of OX40 agonist ivuxolimab in advanced cancers. The data were produced by immunoSEQ multiplex PCR, yet TCRdb's version contains in-frame clones alone and is incomplete. This sample yields around 74,000 clones, of which 70% to 90% are seen a single time; roughly 5.5% belongs to the top ten. The source material was CD4+ or CD8+ T cells sorted from blood, sampled in a trial of the OX40 agonist ivuxolimab. All receptors derive from an adult with an advanced solid tumor such as melanoma, head and neck, liver or kidney cancer.

This chain uses TRBV6-5 with TRBJ2-7; D is possibly TRBD1 (5 bases). Trimming pared 7 bases from V and 3 bases from J, leaving 10 bases between. There are 12 residues in the CDR3. From germline, CDR1 is MNHEY and CDR2 SVGAGI. This chain's CDR3 is CASKHRHYEQYF. The CDR3, as DNA: TGTGCCAGCAAACACAGGCACTACGAGCAGTACTTC.

The chain carries TRBV6-6 and TRBJ2-4, with TRBD2 matching 10 bases. J was trimmed by 3 bases and V by 7 bases; bases with no gene match: 6. CDR1 and CDR2 from the germline V gene are MNHNY and SVGAGI (reference sequence). The CDR3 contains 15 residues. The CDR3 DNA reads as TGTGCCAGCAACTTAGCGGGGGGCGGCAAAAACATTCAGTACTTC. It codes for CASNLAGGGKNIQYF.

The chain has TRBV6-6 and TRBJ1-4; 7 bases map to TRBD1. The CDR3 extends over 12 amino acids. The germline V gene encodes CDR1 MNHNY and CDR2 SVGAGI (reference sequence). V trimming: 5 bases; J trimming: 13 bases; junction bases outside the gene matches: 7. The CDR3 bases are TGTGCCAGCAGTCTCCGGACAGGCCCACTGTTTTTT. It codes for CASSLRTGPLFF.

The V and J genes are TRBV7-2 and TRBJ2-7; the match to TRBD2 covers 11 bases. Germline V gene sequence: CDR1 SGHTA, CDR2 FQGNSA. This CDR3 contains 15 residues. V shed 5 bases and J 3 bases; nucleotides not matched to a gene: 6. CDR3: CASSTHGTSGYEQYF. In DNA, the CDR3 is TGTGCCAGCAGCACCCATGGGACTAGCGGCTACGAGCAGTACTTC.

The V gene is TRBV30, the J gene TRBJ2-7; 7 nucleotides match TRBD1. Germline values: CDR1 GTSNPN, CDR2 SVGIG (reference sequence). The CDR3 covers 12 residues. Trimming cost V 2 bases and J 4 bases; bases outside gene matches: 2. The chain's CDR3 is CAWSKTGYEQYF. DNA of the CDR3: TGTGCCTGGAGTAAGACAGGGTACGAGCAGTACTTC.

This clone was seen only a few times. This sequence joins TRBV10-3 and TRBJ2-1; no definite D call. This CDR3 is 14 amino acids long. Germline values: CDR1 ENHRY, CDR2 SYGVKD. Trimming took 3 bases from V and 2 from J, leaving 8 bases between them. CDR3 bases: TGTGCCATCAGTGATGAAGGACCCTACAATGAGCAGTTCTTC. This codes for CAISDEGPYNEQFF.

The chain carries TRBV9 and TRBJ2-1; a possible D gene is TRBD2 (6 bases). This CDR3 region has 16 residues. Germline CDR1 and CDR2: SGDLS and YYNGEE. V was pared by 2 bases and J by 7 bases, with 19 bases between. The CDR3 reads CASSVGGPQGRNEQFF. The CDR3 nucleotides read TGTGCCAGCAGCGTTGGAGGGCCCCAGGGTAGGAATGAGCAGTTCTTC.

The CDR3 here is CASSTGGGTDTQYF. The DNA for the CDR3 is TGTGCCAGCAGCACAGGGGGCGGCACAGATACGCAGTATTTT. The chain recombines TRBV7-9 with TRBJ2-3; 9 bases map to TRBD1. The germline V gene has CDR1 SEHNR and CDR2 FQNEAQ (reference sequence). V lost 5 bases, J lost 1 base, and 1 base stayed unmatched. The CDR3 length is 14 residues.

The rearrangement joins TRBV7-2 to TRBJ2-7; TRBD2 agrees at 9 bases. The CDR3 runs 16 residues. CDR1 and CDR2 from the germline V gene are SGHTA and FQGNSA. V dropped 6 bases and J dropped 6; count of bases not matched to a gene: 15. CDR3 coding DNA: TGTGCCAGCAGACCCACTCCGGGACTAGCTTCGAGCGAGCAGTACTTC. Its translation: CASRPTPGLASSEQYF. Looking up the rest from reference TRBV7-2 and TRBJ2-7 gives the full variable domain: GAGVSQSPSNKVTEKGKDVELRCDPISGHTALYWYRQSLGQGLEFLIYFQGNSAPDKSGLPSDRFSAERTGGSVSTLTIQRTQQEDSAVYLCASRPTPGLASSEQYFGPGTRLTVT.

The V gene is TRBV7-9, the J gene TRBJ2-1; 9 bases map to TRBD2. CDR1 is SEHNR, CDR2 FQNEAQ, per germline (reference sequence). The CDR3 runs to 14 residues. Trimming cost V 10 bases and J 5 bases; bases outside gene matches: 9. The CDR3 loop is CATLSGRRDNEQFF. CDR3 nucleotides: TGTGCCACCTTGAGCGGGAGGAGGGACAATGAGCAGTTCTTC.

CDR3 residues: CASGPGTATQETQYF. The CDR3 region has the DNA TGTGCCAGCGGACCTGGGACGGCCACACAAGAGACCCAGTACTTC. The chain links TRBV7-9 to TRBJ2-5; D possibly matches TRBD1 or TRBD2 (5 bases each). Germline values: CDR1 SEHNR, CDR2 FQNEAQ (reference sequence). The CDR3 has 15 amino acids. Trimming cost V 8 bases and J 2 bases, with 18 bases left between them.

The chain uses TRBV6-5 and TRBJ2-7; D might be TRBD1 (5 bases). This CDR3 contains 15 residues. Trimming left V 0 bases short and J 5 bases short, with 14 bases between. Germline V gene data show CDR1 as MNHEY and CDR2 as SVGAGI. Here the CDR3 reads CASSYSKARAHEQYF. The CDR3 DNA reads TGTGCCAGCAGTTACTCGAAGGCCAGGGCCCACGAGCAGTACTTC.

The V call is TRBV18, the J call TRBJ2-7; D is unresolved. The CDR3 runs to 14 residues. The V gene's germline CDR1 is KGHSH and CDR2 LQKENI. V was trimmed by 5 bases and J by 4 bases, leaving 15 bases between them. The CDR3 sequence: CASSVAQKGYEQYF. CDR3 bases: TGTGCCAGCTCAGTTGCGCAAAAGGGTTACGAGCAGTACTTC.

This rearrangement joins TRBV5-6 to TRBJ1-5; TRBD1 is a possible D gene (5 bases). The CDR3 sequence is 15 residues long. Trimming removed 3 bases at V and 5 bases at J, with 15 bases between. From germline, CDR1 is SGHDT and CDR2 YYEEEE. The DNA of the CDR3 is TGTGCCAGCAGCTCCAAGTCGGAGGGGCATCAGCCCCAGCATTTT. It yields the protein CASSSKSEGHQPQHF. The variable domain in full, with the rest retrieved from reference TRBV5-6 and TRBJ1-5, is DAGVTQSPTHLIKTRGQQVTLRCSPKSGHDTVSWYQQALGQGPQFIFQYYEEEERQRGNFPDRFSGHQFPNYSSELNVNALLLGDSALYLCASSSKSEGHQPQHFGDGTRLSIL.

The V call is TRBV27, the J call TRBJ2-7; TRBD1 matches at 7 bases. This CDR3 spans 13 amino acids. Per the germline V gene, CDR1 is MNHEY and CDR2 is SMNVEV (reference sequence). The V gene end was trimmed by 1 base and the J gene end by 3 bases; junction bases not matched to a gene: 0. The CDR3 nucleotides are TGTGCCAGCAGTTTATACAGGGGCTACGAGCAGTACTTC. It codes for CASSLYRGYEQYF.

This chain links TRBV15 with TRBJ1-6; TRBD1 matches 11 bases. With 4 bases clipped from V and 7 bases from J, the junction kept 6 bases outside the gene matches. The CDR3 totals 16 residues. Germline values: CDR1 LNHNV, CDR2 YYDKDF (reference sequence). Here the CDR3 reads CATSTGRDRGNSPLHF. The CDR3 DNA follows: TGTGCCACCAGCACAGGCCGGGACAGGGGGAATTCACCCCTCCACTTT. The complete variable domain, with remaining parts taken from reference TRBV15 and TRBJ1-6, reads DAMVIQNPRYQVTQFGKPVTLSCSQTLNHNVMYWYQQKSSQAPKLLFHYYDKDFNNEADTPDNFQSRRPNTSFCFLDIRSPGLGDTAMYLCATSTGRDRGNSPLHFGNGTRLTVT.

The chain is built from TRBV6-6 and TRBJ2-1, with D possibly TRBD1 on 5 matching bases. Per germline, CDR1 MNHNY and CDR2 SVGAGI (reference sequence). V was clipped by 3 bases and J by 9 bases, with 15 bases between them. This CDR3 spans 14 amino acids. CDR3 in amino acids: CASSYDRGRIEQFF. As DNA, the CDR3 is TGTGCCAGCAGTTATGATAGGGGAAGGATTGAGCAGTTCTTC.

V is TRBV7-2 and J is TRBJ1-1; 10 bases line up with TRBD1. The CDR3 spans 14 residues. V was clipped by 5 bases and J by 3 bases; unmatched bases: 3. Germline CDR1 reads SGHTA; CDR2 reads FQGNSA. CDR3 DNA: TGTGCCAGCAGCGACAGGGGGCGGGACACTGAAGCTTTCTTT. It translates to CASSDRGRDTEAFF. Full variable domain (outside the CDR3, taken from reference TRBV7-2 and TRBJ1-1): GAGVSQSPSNKVTEKGKDVELRCDPISGHTALYWYRQSLGQGLEFLIYFQGNSAPDKSGLPSDRFSAERTGGSVSTLTIQRTQQEDSAVYLCASSDRGRDTEAFFGQGTRLTVV.

This chain links TRBV2 with TRBJ2-3; 7 positions agree with TRBD2. The CDR3 is made up of 16 amino acids. The germline CDR1 and CDR2 sequences are SNHLY and FYNNEI. With 6 bases clipped from V and 2 bases from J, the junction kept 11 bases outside the gene matches. CDR3 in DNA: TGTGCCAGCAGCCTGGAAGGGGAGGGATACACAGATACGCAGTATTTT. As protein: CASSLEGEGYTDTQYF.

The V and J genes are TRBV4-1 and TRBJ1-4; 11 bases match TRBD1. V lost 0 bases, J lost 7 bases, and 7 bases stayed unmatched. Germline V gives CDR1 MGHRA, CDR2 YSYEKL. The length of the CDR3 is 17 residues. CDR3 in DNA: TGCGCCAGCAGCCAAGAAGTAGGGACAGGGGGTACTGAAAAACTGTTTTTT. It specifies CASSQEVGTGGTEKLFF.

The genes are TRBV5-1 and TRBJ1-6; 12 bases match TRBD1. CDR1 and CDR2 from the germline V gene are SGHRS and YFSETQ. CDR3 length: 16 residues. Trimming at V came to 5 bases and at J to 7 bases, leaving 7 bases not matched to a gene. The CDR3 nucleotides are TGCGCCAGCAGTACCGGGACAGGGGGCTACAATTCACCCCTCCACTTT. This gives the protein CASSTGTGGYNSPLHF.